A selection of T cell receptor beta chains follows, all from one sample in a study of T cells expressing NK-cell markers. TCRdb reanalyzed the 5' RACE reads and collapses them to one entry per CDR3 protein, without DNA. The sample totals some 500,000 distinct CDR3 sequences. The material sequenced was blood T cells: a sorted CD56 or NKG2C T cell subset, CD4+ or CD8+ T cells, or bulk PBMC T cells (not recorded which). The origin of the receptors is a woman aged 50 to 60 in good health. The CDR3 runs from the conserved cysteine through the conserved F or W.

j_gene: TRBJ2-3; v_gene: TRBV5-1; CDR3aa: CASSQGTSGDTQYF
j_gene: TRBJ2-3; v_gene: TRBV5-1; CDR3aa: CASSLAGRAYTDTQYF
j_gene: TRBJ2-7; v_gene: TRBV12-3/TRBV12-4; CDR3aa: CASQLYGENMDEQYF
j_gene: TRBJ2-7; v_gene: TRBV11-3; CDR3aa: CVSSSPLLAGLTYEQYF
j_gene: TRBJ1-2; v_gene: TRBV11-2; CDR3aa: CASSLQQTYGYTF
j_gene: TRBJ1-4; v_gene: TRBV24-1; CDR3aa: CATSDSGTGDEKLFF
j_gene: TRBJ2-2; v_gene: TRBV19; CDR3aa: CASSILGGRGPRTGELFF
j_gene: TRBJ2-6; v_gene: TRBV25-1; CDR3aa: CASSGSKVSGANVLTF
j_gene: TRBJ1-5; v_gene: TRBV3-1; CDR3aa: CASSHAGHNQPQHF
j_gene: TRBJ2-5; v_gene: TRBV3-1; CDR3aa: CASSQDRVGETQYF
j_gene: TRBJ2-7; v_gene: TRBV11-2; CDR3aa: CASSLEGTGMIYEQYF
j_gene: TRBJ2-7; v_gene: TRBV12-3/TRBV12-4; CDR3aa: CASRNWAEQYF
j_gene: TRBJ2-5; v_gene: TRBV10-3; CDR3aa: CAISVLPQETQYF
j_gene: TRBJ2-3; v_gene: TRBV24-1; CDR3aa: CATSDLNPGTDTQYF
j_gene: TRBJ2-1; v_gene: TRBV25-1; CDR3aa: CASSEYSLPSDEQFF
j_gene: TRBJ2-1; v_gene: TRBV6-5; CDR3aa: CASRVAGGHNEQFF
j_gene: TRBJ2-1; v_gene: TRBV20-1; CDR3aa: CSALRGGNEQFF
j_gene: TRBJ2-1; v_gene: TRBV28; CDR3aa: CASNWGITSYNEQFF
j_gene: TRBJ2-1; v_gene: TRBV24-1; CDR3aa: CATSRGLLIYNEQFF
j_gene: TRBJ1-4; v_gene: TRBV12-5; CDR3aa: CASGPGLTNEKLFF
j_gene: TRBJ2-3; v_gene: TRBV18; CDR3aa: CASSPGFHTQYF
j_gene: TRBJ1-2; v_gene: TRBV5-1; CDR3aa: CASSPGQGVLYGYTF
j_gene: TRBJ2-3; v_gene: TRBV4-1; CDR3aa: CASSQDGRLGGDTQYF
j_gene: TRBJ1-6; v_gene: TRBV12-3/TRBV12-4; CDR3aa: CASSLVWPGGSPLHF